This TCR beta chain was identified in a study of blood T cell repertoires in COVID-19. Study as a whole: Acute-phase and convalescent COVID-19 samples originated in the United States, Italy and Spain.

This clone was observed a handful of times. Profiled with immunoSEQ multiplex PCR; TCRdb holds only in-frame clones, not every one. Of approximately 15,000 clones in the sample, 65% to 90% were seen once. The TCR originated in a man aged 35 to 55 with active or convalescent COVID-19. The material sequenced was peripheral blood.

The CDR3 reads CASRIPTGPLHF. CDR3 nucleotide sequence: TGTGCCAGCAGGATTCCCACAGGCCCCCTCCACTTT. The rearrangement links TRBV6-5 to TRBJ1-6; possibly TRBD1 for D (5 bases). From germline, CDR1 is MNHEY and CDR2 SVGAGI. The CDR3 is made up of 12 amino acids. The germline V and J ends were trimmed by 6 bases and 13 bases, with 13 bases remaining between them.